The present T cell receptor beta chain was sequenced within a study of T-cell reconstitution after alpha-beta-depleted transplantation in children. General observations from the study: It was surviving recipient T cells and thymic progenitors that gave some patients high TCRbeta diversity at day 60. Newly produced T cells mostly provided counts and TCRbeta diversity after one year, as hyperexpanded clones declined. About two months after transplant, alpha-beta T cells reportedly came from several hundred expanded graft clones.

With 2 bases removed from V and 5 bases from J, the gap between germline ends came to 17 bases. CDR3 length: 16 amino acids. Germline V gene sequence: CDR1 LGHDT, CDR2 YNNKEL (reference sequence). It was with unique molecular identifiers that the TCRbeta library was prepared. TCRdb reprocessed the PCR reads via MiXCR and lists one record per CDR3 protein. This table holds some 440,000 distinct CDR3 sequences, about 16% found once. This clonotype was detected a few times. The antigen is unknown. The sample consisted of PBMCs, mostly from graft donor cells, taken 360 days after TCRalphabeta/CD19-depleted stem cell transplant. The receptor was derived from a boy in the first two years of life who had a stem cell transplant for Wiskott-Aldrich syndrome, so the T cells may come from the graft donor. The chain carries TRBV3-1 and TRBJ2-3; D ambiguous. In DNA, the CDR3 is TGTGCCAGCAGCCAATACGGGTTAGATTCTGGAGATACGCAGTATTTT. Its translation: CASSQYGLDSGDTQYF.